These 29 T cell receptor beta chains were all obtained from the same sample, sequenced in a study of T cell clonality in common variable immunodeficiency. This table comes from immunoSEQ multiplex PCR, and its TCRdb copy is limited to in-frame clones, with some not included. The sample has around 25,000 clones, none seen only once. Study findings and constraints: Common variable immunodeficiency TCR beta sequences reportedly had fewer deletions and N-nucleotide insertions.

Their recognized antigens are unknown. Material for sequencing was peripheral blood mononuclear cells. The receptors derive from a human donor with common variable immunodeficiency.

As concerns this clone: The CDR3 end lies 3 residues beyond the end of the read and is filled in from the germline J gene. V usage is TRBV30 and J usage is TRBJ2-3; TRBD2 matches 9 bases. This CDR3 spans 15 amino acids. Trimming removed 0 bases from V and 1 base from J; junction bases left unmatched: 2. Germline V gives CDR1 GTSNPN, CDR2 SVGIG (reference sequence). The DNA read from the CDR3 is TGTGCCTGGAGTGTAGCGGGAGGCGGCACAGATACG. This translates into CAWSVAGGGTDT. The full CDR3 sequence reads CAWSVAGGGTDTQYF.

The table lists this clone with a few counts. Being one base from a much bigger clone, this may be a read error. The read stops 3 residues short of the end of the CDR3; the missing end is completed from the germline J gene. This chain links TRBV7-3 with TRBJ2-3; 10 bases fit TRBD1. Germline V lookup: CDR1 SGHTA, CDR2 FQGTGA. The CDR3 contains 15 residues. J gave up 5 bases and V 5 bases, and 7 bases lay outside the gene matches. CDR3 bases read: TGTGCCAGCAGCCCCGGGACAGGGGCAGGAGATACG. Protein sequence: CASSPGTGAGDT. The entire CDR3 sequence reads CASSPGTGAGDTQYF. The full variable domain, with the rest looked up from reference TRBV7-3 and TRBJ2-3, is GAGVSQTPSNKVTEKGKYVELRCDPISGHTALYWYRQSLGQGPEFLIYFQGTGAADDSGLPNDRFFAVRPEGSVSTLKIQRTERGDSAVYLCASSPGTGAGDTQYFGPGTRLTVL.

This clone has only a few counts. The CDR3 end is not reached by the read, which stops 3 residues before it; the germline J gene fills it in. The chain joins TRBV6-1 to TRBJ1-5; a weak D match, TRBD1 (5 bases). In germline, CDR1 is MNHNS, CDR2 SASEGT. The CDR3 has 14 amino acids. V lost 2 bases, J lost 7 bases, and 12 bases lay in between. The part of the CDR3 DNA that was read is TGTGCCAGCAGTGAATGGGGCAGGGAGCAGCCC. Amino acid sequence: CASSEWGREQP. The whole CDR3 protein reads CASSEWGREQPQHF.

About this clone itself: The read ends 3 residues shy of where the CDR3 ends; the end is completed using the germline J gene. The chain carries TRBV7-9 and TRBJ2-2; TRBD2 matches 10 bases. With V trimmed by 7 bases and J by 6 bases, 5 bases remained unmatched. This CDR3 is 14 amino acids long. From germline, CDR1 is SEHNR and CDR2 FQNEAQ (reference sequence). The DNA read from the CDR3 is TGTGCCAGCAAGCGGCTAGCGGGAGCCGGGGAG. Its translation: CASKRLAGAGE. The full CDR3 protein is CASKRLAGAGELFF.

This clone has a handful of counts. The read ends 3 residues shy of where the CDR3 ends; the end is completed using the germline J gene. The J gene is TRBJ2-5, the V gene TRBV11-3, with D maybe TRBD1 (6 bases). The CDR3 runs 13 residues. Germline-derived CDR1 and CDR2 are SGHNT and YENEEA. V dropped 2 bases and J dropped 7 bases, with 11 bases sitting between them. CDR3 bases read: TGTGCCAGCAGCTTATCAGGGGTTGGGACC. Translated: CASSLSGVGT. In full, the CDR3 reads CASSLSGVGTQYF.

This clone was observed a handful of times. The sequenced CDR3 bases are TGCGCCAGCAGCCGCGGACAGGCCTACGAG. It is translated as CASSRGQAYE. In full, the CDR3 reads CASSRGQAYEQYF. V usage is TRBV10-1 and J usage is TRBJ2-7; 7 positions agree with TRBD1. The read halts 3 residues ahead of the CDR3 end, with the missing end drawn from the germline J gene. The length of the CDR3 is 13 residues. The germline V gene encodes CDR1 WNHNN and CDR2 SYGVQD (reference sequence). V gave up 6 bases and J gave up 2 bases; unmatched junction bases: 4.

This clone was detected many times. CDR3 DNA, as far as it was read: TGCGCCAGCAGTGAGTCGGAGGACAGGACTAGCAATCAGCCC. It yields the protein CASSESEDRTSNQP. The full CDR3 is CASSESEDRTSNQPQHF. The chain recombines TRBV10-1 with TRBJ1-5; 7 bases line up with TRBD1. The read gets to within 3 residues of the CDR3 end, and the germline J gene fills in the rest. Germline CDR1 WNHNN, CDR2 SYGVQD (reference sequence). The CDR3 loop spans 17 amino acids. V shed 0 bases, J shed 0 bases, and the junction held 5 bases outside the gene matches.

This clone was seen at least ten times. Read sequence stops 3 residues before the CDR3 end, and the germline J gene provides the missing end. The V and J genes are TRBV30 and TRBJ2-5; maybe TRBD1 (6 bases). V was clipped by 3 bases and J by 5 bases, with 16 bases between them. CDR1 and CDR2 (germline): GTSNPN, SVGIG (reference sequence). The CDR3 spans 14 residues. CDR3 sequence: CAWSNSQGWETQYF. The part of the CDR3 DNA that was read is TGTGCCTGGAGCAACAGTCAGGGGTGGGAGACC.

Ten or more counts support this clone. The observed sequence ends 3 residues before the CDR3 terminus, with the missing tail filled in from the germline J gene. V usage is TRBV7-9 and J usage is TRBJ2-7, with D possibly being TRBD1 (5 bases). Trimming shortened V by 2 bases and J by 2 bases, and 13 bases separated the two germline ends. Germline loops: CDR1 SEHNR, CDR2 FQNEAQ (reference sequence). The CDR3 is 15 amino acids. Here the CDR3 reads CASSLMDNPPYEQYF. CDR3 DNA, as far as it was read: TGTGCCAGCAGCTTAATGGACAATCCCCCCTACGAG.

Comment on this clone: The read gets to within 3 residues of the CDR3 end, and the germline J gene fills in the rest. The chain employs TRBV7-7 and TRBJ2-2, with D tentatively TRBD2 (7 bases). The V gene's germline CDR1 is SSHAT and CDR2 FNYEAQ (reference sequence). Trimming pared 5 bases from V and 7 bases from J, leaving 11 bases between. CDR3 length equals 13 residues. CDR3: CASSRGAFGELFF. The sequenced part of the CDR3 DNA is TGTGCCAGCAGCCGGGGGGCCTTCGGGGAG.

Regarding this clone: With the read ending 3 residues before the CDR3 end, the germline J gene is used to fill in that end. The rearrangement uses TRBV5-1 and TRBJ1-3; 7 bases are shared with TRBD1. The CDR3 spans 15 residues. Germline V gives CDR1 SGHRS, CDR2 YFSETQ. V was clipped by 7 bases and J by 3 bases; unmatched bases: 10. The CDR3 here is CASQQTRGIGNTIYF. The sequenced part of the CDR3 DNA is TGCGCCAGCCAACAGACCAGGGGGATTGGAAACACC.

This clone was counted between two and nine times. From the germline J gene comes the end of the CDR3, since the read stops 3 residues before it. The V call is TRBV20-1, the J call TRBJ1-6, with D perhaps matching TRBD1 (5 bases). The germline V gene encodes CDR1 DFQATT and CDR2 SNEGSKA (reference sequence). The ends were cut back, 0 bases at V and 9 bases at J, with 15 bases in the middle. CDR3 length equals 15 residues. The CDR3 DNA, read in part, is TGCAGTGCTAGAGATGGCGGGGACGGATCTTCACCC. Translated, it gives CSARDGGDGSSP. The complete CDR3 reads CSARDGGDGSSPLHF.

This clone was seen many times. The read terminates 3 residues before the CDR3 end, so the remaining end is supplied by the germline J gene. The chain uses TRBV5-6 and TRBJ2-5; no firm D call. Germline lookup yields CDR1 SGHDT and CDR2 YYEEEE. Trimming pared 7 bases from V and 4 bases from J, leaving 8 bases between. This CDR3 spans 11 amino acids. CDR3 bases read: TGTGCCAGCCAATTCGGAGAGACC. Encoded protein: CASQFGET. The whole CDR3 protein reads CASQFGETQYF. Combining the CDR3 with reference TRBV5-6 and TRBJ2-5 gives the whole variable domain DAGVTQSPTHLIKTRGQQVTLRCSPKSGHDTVSWYQQALGQGPQFIFQYYEEEERQRGNFPDRFSGHQFPNYSSELNVNALLLGDSALYLCASQFGETQYFGPGTRLLVL.

The sample holds many counts of this clone. With the read ending 3 residues before the CDR3 end, the germline J gene is used to fill in that end. This chain joins TRBV7-9 and TRBJ2-1, with D maybe TRBD2 (5 bases). The germline gives CDR1 SEHNR, CDR2 FQNEAQ (reference sequence). Trimming took off 5 bases at V and 6 bases at J, with 14 bases between the two ends. The CDR3 consists of 14 residues. The CDR3 reads CASSPSGVFNEQFF. CDR3 DNA (partial): TGTGCCAGCAGCCCCTCCGGGGTATTCAATGAG. The variable domain in full, completed from reference TRBV7-9 and TRBJ2-1, reads DTGVSQNPRHKITKRGQNVTFRCDPISEHNRLYWYRQTLGQGPEFLTYFQNEAQLEKSRLLSDRFSAERPKGSFSTLEIQRTEQGDSAMYLCASSPSGVFNEQFFGPGTRLTVL.

This clone was recorded at least ten times. Read data end 3 residues before the CDR3 end; the end is taken from the germline J gene. V usage is TRBV19 and J usage is TRBJ2-2, with D uncertain. The CDR3 spans 13 residues. Germline V lookup: CDR1 LNHDA, CDR2 SQIVND (reference sequence). The CDR3 sequence: CASSIDEGLQLFF. The DNA read from the CDR3 is TGTGCCAGTAGTATAGATGAAGGGCTTCAG.

This clone was detected ten times or more. The CDR3 extends 3 residues past the end of the read, so its final part is completed from the germline J gene. The chain couples TRBV5-4 to TRBJ2-5; D gene unclear. The CDR3 covers 11 residues. Trimming stripped 1 base from V and 5 bases from J, with 3 bases between. From germline, CDR1 is SGHNT and CDR2 YYREEE (reference sequence). The DNA read from the CDR3 is TGTGCCAGCAGCTTGTCGGAGACC. Protein product: CASSLSET. The complete CDR3 reads CASSLSETQYF.

This clone came up many times. The CDR3 end is not reached by the read, which stops 3 residues before it; the germline J gene fills it in. The chain employs TRBV20-1 and TRBJ2-6; maybe TRBD2 (6 bases). CDR3 size: 17 residues. Deletions cut 1 base from V and 0 bases from J, with 13 bases between. CDR1 is DFQATT, CDR2 SNEGSKA, per germline (reference sequence). The CDR3 reads CSARAGGPNSGANVLTF. The CDR3 DNA, read in part, is TGCAGTGCTAGAGCCGGGGGACCTAACTCTGGGGCCAACGTC.

This clone came up many times. The read stops 3 residues short of the end of the CDR3; the missing end is completed from the germline J gene. The rearrangement uses TRBV19 and TRBJ2-7; D is unresolved. The CDR3 is 12 residues long. Looked up from germline, CDR1 is LNHDA and CDR2 is SQIVND (reference sequence). Trimming shortened V by 5 bases and J by 3 bases, and 8 bases separated the two germline ends. The CDR3: CASSASGYEQYF. Partial CDR3 DNA: TGTGCCAGTAGTGCCAGTGGCTACGAG. Full variable domain (missing parts from reference TRBV19 and TRBJ2-7): DGGITQSPKYLFRKEGQNVTLSCEQNLNHDAMYWYRQDPGQGLRLIYYSQIVNDFQKGDIAEGYSVSREKKESFPLTVTSAQKNPTAFYLCASSASGYEQYFGPGTRLTVT.

This clone was counted ten times or more. Read sequence stops 3 residues before the CDR3 end, and the germline J gene provides the missing end. The chain uses TRBV18 and TRBJ2-1, with 9 positions matching TRBD1. CDR3 size: 17 residues. J was trimmed by 9 bases and V by 4 bases; bases with no gene match: 16. The V gene's germline CDR1 is KGHSH and CDR2 LQKENI. CDR3 protein: CASSLNPGQGMRGEQFF. Partial CDR3 DNA: TGTGCCAGCTCACTGAACCCGGGACAGGGTATGAGGGGTGAG.

Many counts were recorded for this clone. The read finishes 3 residues shy of the CDR3 end, and the germline J gene is used to complete it. The rearrangement links TRBV7-8 to TRBJ1-2, with a possible D match to TRBD1 (6 bases). This CDR3 has 14 amino acids. In germline, CDR1 is SGHVS, CDR2 FQNEAQ. V was cut by 9 bases and J by 3 bases, with 17 bases left in between. The sequenced CDR3 bases are TGTGCCAGTAAGGTGGGGGCCTCAGACTATGGC. Translation: CASKVGASDYG. The whole CDR3 protein is CASKVGASDYGYTF.

At least ten counts were recorded for this clone. The read falls 3 residues short of the CDR3 end, and the missing part is taken from the germline J gene. The V call is TRBV4-2, the J call TRBJ2-7; D is perhaps TRBD2 (6 bases). The CDR3 totals 16 residues. Germline CDR1 is LGHNA and CDR2 is YNFKEQ. Deletions cut 0 bases from V and 0 bases from J, with 12 bases between. This chain's CDR3 is CASSQDQASDSYEQYF. CDR3 DNA, as far as it was read: TGTGCCAGCAGCCAAGATCAGGCTAGCGACTCCTACGAG.

This clone was detected only a few times. The read gets to within 3 residues of the CDR3 end, and the germline J gene fills in the rest. This chain uses TRBV20-1 with TRBJ2-5; 9 positions match TRBD2. CDR1 and CDR2 (germline): DFQATT, SNEGSKA (reference sequence). Unmatched junction bases numbered 5, after V lost 1 base and J lost 5 bases. This CDR3 is built from 14 residues. CDR3 bases read: TGCAGTGCTAGAGTTGGTAGCGGGGGTGAGACC. Protein product: CSARVGSGGET. The CDR3 in full is CSARVGSGGETQYF.

This clone was picked up many times. The CDR3 extends 3 residues past the end of the read, so its final part is completed from the germline J gene. Other nucleotide sequences in the sample specify the same CDR3. V gene TRBV7-6 combines with J gene TRBJ2-2; D remains ambiguous. The CDR3 runs 14 residues. Germline values: CDR1 SGHVS, CDR2 FNYEAQ. Trimming cost V 2 bases and J 1 base, with 5 bases left between them. CDR3 in amino acids: CASSLTGNTGELFF. Partial CDR3 DNA: TGTGCCAGCAGCTTAACTGGGAACACCGGGGAG.

This clone was seen only a few times. The DNA read from the CDR3 is TGTGCCAGCTCCCAGGGGGGTGCTTCCTACGAG. Translated: CASSQGGASYE. The full-length CDR3 reads as CASSQGGASYEQYF. The chain joins TRBV18 to TRBJ2-7, with a possible D match to TRBD1 (7 bases). With the read ending 3 residues before the CDR3 end, the germline J gene is used to fill in that end. Germline loops: CDR1 KGHSH, CDR2 LQKENI. The CDR3 length is 14 residues. The germline V and J ends were trimmed by 6 bases and 1 base, with 13 bases remaining between them.

This clone appeared many times. The sequenced fragment ends 3 residues before the CDR3 boundary, so the rest is inferred from the germline J gene. The chain joins TRBV5-6 to TRBJ2-1; 8 positions agree with TRBD2. Trimming took 6 bases from V and 8 from J; bases not matched to a gene: 7. Germline-derived CDR1 and CDR2 are SGHDT and YYEEEE. The CDR3 sequence is 13 residues long. The CDR3 DNA, read in part, is TGTGCCAGCAACCCTGCAGCGGGGGATGAG. The encoded protein is CASNPAAGDE. The whole CDR3 reads CASNPAAGDEQFF.

There are many counts of this clone. The read gets to within 3 residues of the CDR3 end, and the germline J gene fills in the rest. The V call is TRBV7-6, the J call TRBJ2-2, with 8 bases fitting TRBD2. This CDR3 has 16 amino acids. The V gene's germline CDR1 is SGHVS and CDR2 FNYEAQ. Trimming cost V 5 bases and J 0 bases; bases outside gene matches: 5. Here the CDR3 reads CASSETSGANTGELFF. The sequenced CDR3 bases are TGTGCCAGCAGCGAAACTAGCGGCGCGAACACCGGGGAG.

Notes on this clone: The CDR3 end is not reached by the read, which stops 3 residues before it; the germline J gene fills it in. The chain joins TRBV5-4 to TRBJ2-5; D remains unclear. Germline lookup yields CDR1 SGHNT and CDR2 YYREEE (reference sequence). Trimming took 0 bases from V and 2 from J, leaving 8 bases between them. The CDR3 contains 14 residues. CDR3 DNA, as far as it was read: TGTGCCAGCAGCTTGGTGATGCGGCAAGAGACC. This sequence encodes CASSLVMRQET. The full CDR3 is CASSLVMRQETQYF.

This clone appeared a few times. The CDR3 extends 3 residues past the end of the read, so its final part is completed from the germline J gene. The chain employs TRBV5-1 and TRBJ1-2; 7 nucleotides line up with TRBD1. The J segment lost 4 bases and the V segment lost 6 bases, leaving 9 bases of the junction unmatched. This CDR3 comprises 14 residues. Germline V gives CDR1 SGHRS, CDR2 YFSETQ. The CDR3 reads CASNSGQPAYGYTF. The DNA read from the CDR3 is TGCGCCAGCAACTCGGGACAGCCAGCCTATGGC.

This clone showed up many times. Read sequence stops 3 residues before the CDR3 end, and the germline J gene provides the missing end. V is TRBV6-2 or TRBV6-3 and J is TRBJ2-7; a possible D gene is TRBD2 (5 bases). Trimming left V 2 bases short and J 5 bases short, with 19 bases between. Germline CDR1 MNHEY, CDR2 SVGEGT. The CDR3 totals 16 residues. The sequenced part of the CDR3 DNA is TGTGCCAGCAGTTACCACCTTACTAGGAAGGTCCACGAG. This translates into CASSYHLTRKVHE. The whole CDR3 sequence reads CASSYHLTRKVHEQYF.